The rows below give T cell receptor beta chains drawn from one sample of a study of blood T cell repertoires in COVID-19. Repertoires were generated with immunoSEQ multiplex PCR, while TCRdb's copy carries only in-frame clones and drops some. The table records about 210,000 clones, about 87% of them present only once. The specimen sequenced was peripheral blood. Source of these receptors: a man between 65 and 85 years old with acute or convalescent COVID-19. The CDR3 runs from the conserved cysteine through the conserved F or W. Fields, in order: J gene, D gene, V gene, clone size, CDR3 protein, CDR3 DNA. The D gene is left open where the match is weak. The size entry is marked missing in some rows and otherwise reads once, few, many or a size class.

TRBJ1-1	-	TRBV28	-	CASSLPHAVLAFF	TGTGCCAGCAGTCTACCGCATGCGGTGTTGGCTTTCTTT
TRBJ1-6	TRBD1	TRBV5-8	-	CASSEQGALRNSPLHF	TGTGCCAGCAGCGAACAGGGGGCGCTTAGGAATTCACCCCTCCACTTT
TRBJ1-1	-	TRBV15	once	CATSRDSMNTEAFF	TGTGCCACCAGCCGGGATTCTATGAACACTGAAGCTTTCTTT
TRBJ2-1	TRBD1	TRBV5-5	-	CASSLVVRTGAGNEQFF	TGTGCCAGCAGCTTGGTAGTCAGGACAGGGGCTGGGAATGAGCAGTTCTTC
TRBJ1-1	TRBD1	TRBV18	-	CASSPGQATMNTEAFF	TGTGCCAGCTCACCCGGACAGGCAACGATGAACACTGAAGCTTTCTTT
TRBJ2-1	-	TRBV6-6	-	CASSSSQYSYNEQFF	TGTGCCAGCAGTTCCTCCCAGTACTCCTACAATGAGCAGTTCTTC
TRBJ2-6	-	TRBV10-2	-	CASRAGDQTGGANVLTF	TGCGCCAGCAGGGCAGGGGACCAGACGGGGGGGGCCAACGTCCTGACTTTC
TRBJ1-2	-	TRBV27	-	CASSSIGSYGYTF	TGTGCCAGCAGTTCGATAGGGAGCTATGGCTACACCTTC
TRBJ2-1	TRBD2	TRBV27	few	CASNLEASGRSYNEQFF	TGTGCCAGCAACCTAGAGGCTAGCGGGAGATCCTACAATGAGCAGTTCTTC
TRBJ2-5	-	TRBV5-1	-	CASSLITTGRQETQYF	TGCGCCAGCAGCTTGATCACGACAGGTCGGCAAGAGACCCAGTACTTC
TRBJ1-6	TRBD1	TRBV2	-	CASSDLKGTGSITSGSPLHF	TGTGCCAGCAGTGACCTAAAAGGGACAGGGAGCATCACTTCGGGTTCACCCCTCCACTTT
TRBJ2-2	TRBD2	TRBV5-6	once	CASIRWGGSLNTGELFF	TGTGCCAGCATCCGATGGGGGGGTAGCCTGAACACCGGGGAGCTGTTTTTT
TRBJ1-1	-	TRBV2	-	CASSRNTINTEAFF	TGTGCCAGCAGTAGGAACACTATTAACACTGAAGCTTTCTTT
TRBJ2-5	-	TRBV25-1	-	CASSEAGKETQYF	TGTGCCAGCAGTGAAGCGGGCAAAGAGACCCAGTACTTC
TRBJ2-7	TRBD1	TRBV2	-	CASRSGQGYEQYF	TGTGCCAGCAGGAGTGGACAGGGCTACGAGCAGTACTTC
TRBJ2-1	TRBD1	TRBV18	-	CASSRRGQGLWDEQFF	TGTGCCAGCTCACGGCGGGGACAGGGGCTATGGGATGAGCAGTTCTTC
TRBJ2-7	-	TRBV29-1	-	CSVVDSRSEQYF	TGCAGCGTCGTTGATAGCCGGAGCGAGCAGTACTTC
TRBJ2-7	-	TRBV3-1/TRBV3-2	-	CASSPRRQSYEQYF	TGTGCCAGCAGCCCCCGCAGGCAGAGCTACGAGCAGTACTTC
TRBJ2-7	TRBD1	TRBV7-2	-	CASSLWDRATYEQYF	TGTGCCAGCAGCTTATGGGACAGGGCAACCTACGAGCAGTACTTC
TRBJ2-3	-	TRBV5-1	-	CASSFGPGGGSTDTQYF	TGCGCCAGCAGCTTCGGCCCGGGGGGCGGTAGCACAGATACGCAGTATTTT
TRBJ2-3	-	TRBV27	-	CASSFSPGTDTQYF	TGTGCCAGCAGTTTCTCCCCGGGCACAGATACGCAGTATTTT
TRBJ1-2	-	TRBV5-6	-	CASSLARSNLYGYTF	TGTGCCAGCAGCTTGGCTCGGTCGAATCTCTATGGCTACACCTTC
TRBJ2-1	TRBD1	TRBV5-1	-	CASSLVGGYNNEQFF	TGCGCCAGCAGCTTGGTAGGGGGCTATAACAATGAGCAGTTCTTC
TRBJ2-1	-	TRBV24-1	-	CATTGGLQDGRRNEQFF	TGTGCCACCACTGGGGGACTTCAGGATGGCAGACGCAATGAGCAGTTCTTC
TRBJ1-2	TRBD1	TRBV19	-	CASESGTGNYGYTF	TGTGCCAGTGAATCCGGGACAGGGAACTATGGCTACACCTTC
TRBJ2-7	-	TRBV5-4	-	CASSSSSYEQYF	TGTGCCAGCAGCTCCAGCTCCTACGAGCAGTACTTC
TRBJ1-2	TRBD1	TRBV7-9	-	CASSLVGTGDGYTF	TGTGCCAGCAGCTTAGTTGGGACAGGGGATGGCTACACCTTC
TRBJ1-1	TRBD1	TRBV18	-	CASSQDRGLYTEAFF	TGTGCCAGCTCACAGGACAGGGGGCTGTACACTGAAGCTTTCTTT
TRBJ2-2	TRBD2	TRBV29-1	-	CSVMSSGRVGELFF	TGCAGCGTTATGTCTAGCGGGAGAGTAGGGGAGCTGTTTTTT
TRBJ2-1	TRBD1	TRBV11-3	few	CASSRGGTGTYNEQFF	TGTGCCAGCAGCCGTGGGGGGACAGGGACCTACAATGAGCAGTTCTTC
TRBJ2-6	-	TRBV27	-	CASSLRGNRAYSGANVLTF	TGTGCCAGCAGTTTAAGGGGTAACAGGGCCTACTCTGGGGCCAACGTCCTGACTTTC
TRBJ1-5	-	TRBV19	-	CASSIVGDTDQPQHF	TGTGCCAGTAGTATAGTGGGGGACACTGATCAGCCCCAGCATTTT
TRBJ2-1	TRBD1	TRBV19	-	CASRGTGNNEQFF	TGTGCCAGTAGAGGGACAGGGAATAATGAGCAGTTCTTC
TRBJ1-2	TRBD1	TRBV7-9	-	CASSSGTGDYGYTF	TGTGCCAGCAGCTCAGGGACAGGGGACTATGGCTACACCTTC